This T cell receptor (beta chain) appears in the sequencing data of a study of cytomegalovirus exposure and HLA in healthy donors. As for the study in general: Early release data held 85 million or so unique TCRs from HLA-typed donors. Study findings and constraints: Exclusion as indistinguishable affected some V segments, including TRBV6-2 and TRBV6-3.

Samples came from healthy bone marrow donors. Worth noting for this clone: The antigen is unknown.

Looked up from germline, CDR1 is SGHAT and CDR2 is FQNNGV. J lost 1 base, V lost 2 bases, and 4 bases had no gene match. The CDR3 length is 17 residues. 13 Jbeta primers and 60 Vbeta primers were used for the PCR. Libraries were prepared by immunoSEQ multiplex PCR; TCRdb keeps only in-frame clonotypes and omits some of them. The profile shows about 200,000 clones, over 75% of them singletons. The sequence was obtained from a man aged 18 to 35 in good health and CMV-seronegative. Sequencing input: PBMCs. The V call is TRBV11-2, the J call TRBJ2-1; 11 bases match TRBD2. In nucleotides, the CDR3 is TGTGCCAGCAGCTTATTAGTAGCGGGGGGGTCCTACAATGAGCAGTTCTTC. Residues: CASSLLVAGGSYNEQFF.